The 8 T cell receptor beta chains presented below share a single source sample, sequenced in a study of shared clonotypes between healthy human individuals. Sequenced by immunoSEQ multiplex PCR; TCRdb stores in-frame clones only, minus some. The sample yields under 2.5 million clones, 92% seen once. What was sequenced was naive CD4+ T cells from PBMCs. Subset defined: CD45RA+ positively selected. These receptors were collected from a man in his late teens or twenties in good health. Some clones in this sample may be carry-over from other donors' samples.

V and J are TRBV10-3 and TRBJ2-7; 8 bases line up with TRBD2. With V trimmed by 7 bases and J by 3 bases, 11 bases remained unmatched. CDR3 length: 15 amino acids. Per the germline V gene, CDR1 is ENHRY and CDR2 is SYGVKD. CDR3 loop: CAITRGDSGIYEQYF. CDR3 coding DNA: TGTGCCATCACCAGAGGGGATAGCGGGATCTACGAGCAGTACTTC.

The gene calls are TRBV27 and TRBJ2-1; 14 bases agree with TRBD2. CDR1 MNHEY and CDR2 SMNVEV come from the germline V gene (reference sequence). The V gene end was trimmed by 5 bases and the J gene end by 0 bases; junction bases not matched to a gene: 12. The CDR3 consists of 20 residues. CDR3 sequence reads: CASSPGTSGRLSVSYNEQFF. Here the CDR3 DNA reads TGTGCCAGCAGTCCCGGGACTAGCGGGAGACTTTCCGTCTCCTACAATGAGCAGTTCTTC.

Only a few counts were recorded for this clone. The rearrangement uses TRBV11-1 and TRBJ2-2; no firm D call. The CDR3 spans 12 residues. Germline CDR1 is SGHAT and CDR2 is FQDESV (reference sequence). The CDR3 DNA reads TGTGTTCTGGGCCGGAACACCGGGGAGCTGTTTTTT. Protein product: CVLGRNTGELFF.

The V gene is TRBV7-3, the J gene TRBJ2-1, with 9 nucleotides matching TRBD2. Germline lookup yields CDR1 SGHTA and CDR2 FQGTGA. Germline trimming cut 5 bases from V and 6 bases from J; bases unmatched to any gene: 14. The CDR3 totals 17 residues. The CDR3 loop reads CASSRTPGGGRANEQFF. In DNA form, the CDR3 reads TGTGCCAGCAGCCGTACCCCCGGTGGCGGGAGGGCCAATGAGCAGTTCTTC.

The V call is TRBV9, the J call TRBJ1-2; TRBD1 is a possible D gene (6 bases). Germline CDR1 reads SGDLS; CDR2 reads YYNGEE. The V and J ends lost 0 bases and 8 bases respectively, with 14 bases between them. The CDR3 loop spans 14 amino acids. The CDR3 coding sequence is TGTGCCAGCAGCGTAGGTTCAGGGGATGGCGGCTACACCTTC. Protein sequence: CASSVGSGDGGYTF.

The chain joins TRBV30 to TRBJ1-3, with D maybe TRBD1 (6 bases). V gave up 4 bases and J gave up 3 bases, with 10 bases separating them. The CDR3 is made up of 13 amino acids. Germline CDR1 GTSNPN, CDR2 SVGIG (reference sequence). The CDR3 spells CAWTRGNGNTIYF. CDR3 in DNA: TGTGCCTGGACGAGGGGGAATGGAAACACCATATATTTT.

This chain links TRBV28 with TRBJ2-1; weak D call: TRBD1 (6 bases). The V gene lost 7 bases and the J gene lost 7 bases, with 14 bases spanning the gap. The germline V gene encodes CDR1 MDHEN and CDR2 SYDVKM. The length of the CDR3 is 13 residues. Here the CDR3 reads CASITRGINEQFF. Written as DNA, the CDR3 is TGTGCCAGCATTACTAGGGGGATAAATGAGCAGTTCTTC.

This clone was detected once. The rearrangement links TRBV5-4 to TRBJ2-1; TRBD1 is a possible D gene (6 bases). Germline V CDR1 and CDR2: SGHNT, YYREEE (reference sequence). The CDR3 contains 14 residues. V lost 1 base and J 6 bases, leaving 11 bases between the germline ends. The CDR3 DNA sequence: TGTGCCAGCAGCTTGCAGGGGACGGCCAATGAGCAGTTCTTC. Translated, it gives CASSLQGTANEQFF. Using reference TRBV5-4 and TRBJ2-1 for the parts outside the CDR3, the full variable domain is ETGVTQSPTHLIKTRGQQVTLRCSSQSGHNTVSWYQQALGQGPQFIFQYYREEENGRGNFPPRFSGLQFPNYSSELNVNALELDDSALYLCASSLQGTANEQFFGPGTRLTVL.